Reported below is one TCR beta chain. This sample was included in a study of shared clonotypes between healthy human individuals. Running of the assay took place at deep level. Profiled with immunoSEQ multiplex PCR; TCRdb holds only in-frame clones, not every one. This repertoire shows some 2.1 million clones, roughly 94% found once; its top ten account for roughly 1%. Germline CDR1 is MNHNS and CDR2 is SASEGT. Deletions cut 1 base from V and 0 bases from J, with 13 bases between. CDR3 size: 16 residues. Naive CD8 cells lacked CD45RO, underwent positive selection for CCR7 and left out terminally differentiated effector memory CD45RA+ cells.

The V gene is TRBV6-1, the J gene TRBJ2-7, with D unclear. The receptor was isolated from a man younger than 30 in good health. Sequenced sample: naive CD8+ T cells sorted from blood. This chain's CDR3 is CASSEEVGINSYEQYF. The CDR3 coding sequence is TGTGCCAGCAGTGAAGAGGTAGGGATTAACTCCTACGAGCAGTACTTC.